The clone carrying this TCR beta chain occurred a few times. The antigen is not known. The sample comes from a study of cytomegalovirus exposure and HLA in healthy donors. Study-level points and caveats: Links to common viral pathogens appeared, in a later analysis, for several of the most significant clusters. Later on, a genetic analysis was performed. It linked a missense variant in DCLRE1C with V- and J-gene trimming of TCR beta.

The PCR made use of 60 Vbeta and 13 Jbeta primers. Measured with immunoSEQ multiplex PCR; TCRdb has only the in-frame clones, and not every one. The repertoire consists of over 100,000 clones, with roughly 71% occurring once and the leading ten covering 1.3%. The source is a woman aged 40-49 years in good health and CMV-seronegative. Sequencing used PBMCs.

The CDR3 reads CASSTAGRRSGNQPQHF. DNA for the CDR3: TGTGCCAGCAGCACTGCTGGACGGCGTAGCGGCAATCAGCCCCAGCATTTT. The chain joins TRBV7-9 to TRBJ1-5; D gene unclear. Germline V gene lookup returns CDR1 SEHNR and CDR2 FQNEAQ (reference sequence). Trimming shortened V by 5 bases and J by 2 bases, and 19 bases separated the two germline ends. The CDR3 spans 17 residues.